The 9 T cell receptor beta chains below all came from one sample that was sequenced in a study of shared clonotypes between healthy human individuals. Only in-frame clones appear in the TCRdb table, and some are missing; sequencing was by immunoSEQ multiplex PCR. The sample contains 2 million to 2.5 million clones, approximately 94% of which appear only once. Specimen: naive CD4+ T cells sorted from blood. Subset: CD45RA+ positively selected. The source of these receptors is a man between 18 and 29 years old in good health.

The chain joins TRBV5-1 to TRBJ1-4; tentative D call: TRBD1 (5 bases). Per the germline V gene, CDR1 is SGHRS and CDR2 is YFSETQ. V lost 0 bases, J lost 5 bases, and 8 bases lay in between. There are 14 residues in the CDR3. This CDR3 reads CASSLARANEKLFF. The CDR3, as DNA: TGCGCCAGCAGCTTGGCCAGGGCCAATGAAAAACTGTTTTTT.

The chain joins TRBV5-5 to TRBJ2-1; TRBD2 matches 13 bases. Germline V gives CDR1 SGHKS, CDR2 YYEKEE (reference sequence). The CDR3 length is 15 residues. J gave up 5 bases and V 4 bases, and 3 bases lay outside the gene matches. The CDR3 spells CASSVGLAGNNEQFF. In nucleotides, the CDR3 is TGTGCCAGCAGCGTGGGACTAGCGGGGAACAATGAGCAGTTCTTC.

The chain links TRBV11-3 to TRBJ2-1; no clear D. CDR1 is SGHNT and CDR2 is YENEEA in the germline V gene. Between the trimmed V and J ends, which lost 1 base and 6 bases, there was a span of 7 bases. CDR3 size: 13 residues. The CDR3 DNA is TGTGCCAGCAGCTTAGCCTCGGGCAATGAGCAGTTCTTC. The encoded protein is CASSLASGNEQFF. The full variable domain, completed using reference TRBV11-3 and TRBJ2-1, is EAGVVQSPRYKIIEKKQPVAFWCNPISGHNTLYWYLQNLGQGPELLIRYENEEAVDDSQLPKDRFSAERLKGVDSTLKIQPAELGDSAVYLCASSLASGNEQFFGPGTRLTVL.

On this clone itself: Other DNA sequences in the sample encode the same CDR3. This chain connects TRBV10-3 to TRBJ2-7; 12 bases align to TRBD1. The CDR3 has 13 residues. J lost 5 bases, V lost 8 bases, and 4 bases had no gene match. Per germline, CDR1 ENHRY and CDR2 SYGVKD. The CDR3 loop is CAISGTGGDEQYF. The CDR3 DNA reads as TGTGCCATCTCGGGGACAGGGGGCGACGAGCAGTACTTC.

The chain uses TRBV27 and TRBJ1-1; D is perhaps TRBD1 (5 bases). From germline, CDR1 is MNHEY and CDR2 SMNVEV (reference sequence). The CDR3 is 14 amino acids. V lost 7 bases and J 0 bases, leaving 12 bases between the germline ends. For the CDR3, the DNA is TGTGCCAGCATGGGGCAGCTCATGAACACTGAAGCTTTCTTT. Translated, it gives CASMGQLMNTEAFF.

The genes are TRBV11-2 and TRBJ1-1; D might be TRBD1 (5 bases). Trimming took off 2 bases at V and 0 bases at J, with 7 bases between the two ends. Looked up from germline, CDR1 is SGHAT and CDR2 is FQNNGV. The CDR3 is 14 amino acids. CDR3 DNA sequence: TGTGCCAGCAGCTTAAAGGGGCTGAACACTGAAGCTTTCTTT. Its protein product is CASSLKGLNTEAFF.

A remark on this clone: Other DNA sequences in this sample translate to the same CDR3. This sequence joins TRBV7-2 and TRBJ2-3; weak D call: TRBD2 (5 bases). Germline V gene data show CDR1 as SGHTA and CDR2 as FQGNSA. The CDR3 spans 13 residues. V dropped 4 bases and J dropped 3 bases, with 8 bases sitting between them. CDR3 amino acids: CASSSSGTDTQYF. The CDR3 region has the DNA TGTGCCAGCAGCTCCTCGGGGACAGATACGCAGTATTTT.

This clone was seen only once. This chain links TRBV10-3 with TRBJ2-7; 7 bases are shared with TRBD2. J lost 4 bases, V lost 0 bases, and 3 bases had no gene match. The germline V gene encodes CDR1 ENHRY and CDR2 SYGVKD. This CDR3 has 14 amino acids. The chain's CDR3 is CAISESGGRYEQYF. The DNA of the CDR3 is TGTGCCATCAGTGAGTCGGGCGGGAGATACGAGCAGTACTTC.

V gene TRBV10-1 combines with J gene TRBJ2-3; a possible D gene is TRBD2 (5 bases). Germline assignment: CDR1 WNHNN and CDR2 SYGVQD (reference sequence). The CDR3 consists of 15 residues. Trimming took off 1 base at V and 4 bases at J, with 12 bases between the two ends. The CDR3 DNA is TGCGCCAGCAGTGAGTTGGGCCCGGAGGCAGATACGCAGTATTTT. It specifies CASSELGPEADTQYF.